This T cell receptor (beta chain) was profiled in a study of blood T cell repertoires in COVID-19. Overall study: The analysed material was cDNA or gDNA that came from T cells, B-cell-depleted T cells, or PBMCs.

Sequencing was performed with immunoSEQ multiplex PCR; in TCRdb, only in-frame clones are kept and a portion is missing. In the table there are around 72,000 clones, around 90% of which are singletons. The receptor was derived from a man aged 50 or older with acute or convalescent COVID-19. Material: peripheral blood.

The CDR3 loop is CASRGQGAGDTQYF. The CDR3 DNA reads as TGTGCCAGCAGAGGACAGGGGGCAGGAGATACGCAGTATTTT. The rearrangement joins TRBV5-8 to TRBJ2-3; 11 bases agree with TRBD1. The CDR3 totals 14 residues. V dropped 5 bases and J dropped 5; count of bases not matched to a gene: 4. The V gene's germline CDR1 is SGHTS and CDR2 YDEGEE.